This passage covers 14 T cell receptor beta chains from one sample sequenced in a study of PD-1 blockade in classical Hodgkin lymphoma. Assay: immunoSEQ multiplex PCR; the TCRdb copy retains only in-frame clones and omits some. The repertoire holds 20,000 to 25,000 clones, more than 75% seen once, with 5.5% to 8.5% in the top ten. The patients all showed relapse after autologous stem cell transplantation, while their brentuximab vedotin exposure varied. The specimen comprised peripheral blood mononuclear cells (PBMCs), sampled at baseline. Receptor source: a human donor with classical Hodgkin lymphoma.

By share, this clone counts as medium-sized. This chain joins TRBV6-5 and TRBJ1-6; unclear D gene. This CDR3 comprises 16 residues. The germline V gene encodes CDR1 MNHEY and CDR2 SVGAGI. Trimming left V 4 bases short and J 0 bases short, with 10 bases between. The CDR3 bases are TGTGCCAGCAGTTCCTGGCTGCACTCCTATAATTCACCCCTCCACTTT. Translated, it gives CASSSWLHSYNSPLHF.

J is TRBJ1-4 and V is TRBV2; tentative D call: TRBD1 (6 bases). The CDR3 is 14 amino acids. With 4 bases removed from V and 7 bases from J, the gap between germline ends came to 13 bases. Germline CDR1 SNHLY, CDR2 FYNNEI. CDR3 DNA: TGTGCCAGCAGTGGGAACCTCAGGGGTGAAAAACTGTTTTTT. It is translated as CASSGNLRGEKLFF.

The chain uses TRBV6-1 and TRBJ1-2; no clear D gene. From germline, CDR1 is MNHNS and CDR2 SASEGT. V lost 7 bases and J lost 4, with 19 bases in between. The CDR3 has 15 amino acids. The CDR3 sequence is CASTRNVEGRYGYTF. Written as DNA, the CDR3 is TGTGCCAGCACCCGTAATGTAGAGGGTCGCTATGGCTACACCTTC.

The CDR3 loop reads CASSETGLYGYTF. The CDR3 bases are TGTGCCAGCAGCGAAACAGGGCTCTATGGCTACACCTTC. The gene calls are TRBV4-2 and TRBJ1-2; possibly TRBD1 for D (6 bases). Trimming removed 5 bases at V and 4 bases at J, with 11 bases between. Germline V gene data show CDR1 as LGHNA and CDR2 as YNFKEQ. CDR3 length: 13 residues.

The chain links TRBV7-6 to TRBJ2-3, with D possibly matching TRBD2 (6 bases). The ends were cut back, 4 bases at V and 5 bases at J, with 10 bases in the middle. CDR1 SGHVS and CDR2 FNYEAQ come from the germline V gene. The CDR3 runs to 13 residues. CDR3 sequence: CASSSRGKDTQYF. CDR3 DNA sequence: TGTGCCAGCAGCTCTCGGGGGAAAGATACGCAGTATTTT.

A few counts support this clone. The genes are TRBV5-4 and TRBJ2-1, with D uncertain. The CDR3 contains 15 residues. Trimming pared 0 bases from V and 4 bases from J, leaving 11 bases between. Germline V gene lookup returns CDR1 SGHNT and CDR2 YYREEE (reference sequence). Written as DNA, the CDR3 is TGTGCCAGCAGCTTGGTAGGGATGAGGTACAATGAGCAGTTCTTC. It specifies CASSLVGMRYNEQFF.

The chain has TRBV28 and TRBJ2-1; 12 bases map to TRBD2. CDR1 and CDR2 from the germline V gene are MDHEN and SYDVKM. The V and J ends lost 2 bases and 9 bases, in that order; junction bases with no gene match: 5. The CDR3 totals 15 residues. DNA of the CDR3: TGTGCCAGCAGTTTACGACTAGCGGGGGTCGTTGAGCAGTTCTTC. The encoded protein is CASSLRLAGVVEQFF.

For the CDR3, the DNA is TGCGCCAGCAGCCACGTAGGAATAGGATCACCCCTCCACTTT. Its translation is CASSHVGIGSPLHF. The rearrangement joins TRBV4-3 to TRBJ1-6; D remains unclear. The CDR3 runs to 14 residues. V gave up 3 bases and J gave up 10 bases, with 13 bases separating them. Germline CDR1 is LGHNA and CDR2 is YSLEER.

The CDR3 DNA reads TGTGCCAGCAGCGTTACAGGGGAGGCGAGCTATGGCTACACCTTC. Translating gives CASSVTGEASYGYTF. The rearrangement links TRBV7-2 to TRBJ1-2; TRBD1 agrees at 7 bases. In germline, CDR1 is SGHTA, CDR2 FQGNSA. The junction had 10 bases not matched to a gene; V was cut back by 5 bases and J by 4 bases. CDR3 length: 15 amino acids. Complete variable domain (other parts from reference TRBV7-2 and TRBJ1-2): GAGVSQSPSNKVTEKGKDVELRCDPISGHTALYWYRQSLGQGLEFLIYFQGNSAPDKSGLPSDRFSAERTGGSVSTLTIQRTQQEDSAVYLCASSVTGEASYGYTFGSGTRLTVV.

The chain employs TRBV27 and TRBJ1-2; a possible D gene is TRBD1 (5 bases). The CDR3 is made up of 14 amino acids. Per germline, CDR1 MNHEY and CDR2 SMNVEV (reference sequence). The V and J ends lost 8 bases and 5 bases respectively, with 18 bases between them. The DNA of the CDR3 is TGTGCCAGCGGCCTCCCCCAGGGAGGATATGGCTACACCTTC. Residues: CASGLPQGGYGYTF.

J is TRBJ2-7 and V is TRBV25-1; 7 positions match TRBD1. In germline, CDR1 is MGHDK, CDR2 SYGVNS. The CDR3 is 14 amino acids. The V and J ends lost 1 base and 13 bases, in that order; junction bases with no gene match: 13. The CDR3 nucleotides read TGTGCCAGCAGTGAATGGGTACACGGGACAGATTACTACTTC. Its protein product is CASSEWVHGTDYYF.

This sequence joins TRBV5-1 and TRBJ2-7, with D tentatively TRBD1 or TRBD2 (6 bases each). The ends were cut back, 2 bases at V and 0 bases at J, with 9 bases in the middle. From germline, CDR1 is SGHRS and CDR2 YFSETQ. The CDR3 runs to 14 residues. The CDR3 bases are TGCGCCAGCAGCTTAGGGGGGAGCTCCTACGAGCAGTACTTC. This gives the protein CASSLGGSSYEQYF.

This chain connects TRBV5-4 to TRBJ1-4, with 8 bases lining up with TRBD1. With V trimmed by 4 bases and J by 8 bases, 7 bases remained unmatched. The CDR3 is 14 residues long. Germline V gene sequence: CDR1 SGHNT, CDR2 YYREEE (reference sequence). CDR3: CASSPDRVPEKLFF. The CDR3 nucleotides read TGTGCCAGCAGCCCGGACAGGGTTCCCGAAAAACTGTTTTTT.

This chain connects TRBV4-3 to TRBJ1-5, with D uncertain. Germline CDR1 LGHNA, CDR2 YSLEER. The CDR3 extends over 15 amino acids. V shed 1 base and J shed 1 base, with 8 bases lying between them. CDR3: CASSQAGLSNQPQHF. The CDR3 bases are TGCGCCAGCAGCCAAGCCGGACTCAGCAATCAGCCCCAGCATTTT.